A single sample is the source of the 28 T cell receptor beta chains below, sequenced in a study of regulatory T cells in long-lasting Graves disease. Building the TCR beta libraries relied on iRepertoire HTBI primers, and CDR3 regions underwent Arm-PCR. One entry per CDR3 protein, called by TCRdb with MiXCR from the multiplex PCR reads. Of 400,000 to 500,000 distinct CDR3 sequences in the sample, less than 20% are singletons; the top ten hold roughly 10%. Time point specified: newly diagnosed GD, antithyroid drugs for less than 3 months. PBMC RNA was the source of the TCR library. The same data also contributed to another study, on T cells in Graves' hyperthyroidism and ophthalmopathy.

Specimen: peripheral blood mononuclear cells (PBMCs), collected at new diagnosis, from a patient treated with antithyroid drugs. Receptor source: a woman aged 25 to 39 with Graves disease.

J is TRBJ2-3 and V is TRBV12-3 or TRBV12-4; 7 nucleotides align to TRBD2. V trimming: 8 bases; J trimming: 0 bases; junction bases outside the gene matches: 11. The CDR3 runs 16 residues. The CDR3 DNA reads TGTGCCAGCCCTATGGGAGCGGGATCTAGCACAGATACGCAGTATTTT. This sequence encodes CASPMGAGSSTDTQYF.

This clonotype appeared many times. The chain carries TRBV20-1 and TRBJ2-3, with D possibly being TRBD2 (7 bases). The V gene lost 0 bases and the J gene lost 8 bases, with 18 bases spanning the gap. The CDR3 extends over 15 amino acids. The germline V gene has CDR1 DFQATT and CDR2 SNEGSKA (reference sequence). The CDR3 region has the DNA TGCAGTGCTAGAGAGGGGGGGGCTACATTCGGTACGCAGTATTTT. Its protein is CSAREGGATFGTQYF.

In the case of this clonotype: Given a much more abundant clone one base away, this may be a read error. This chain connects TRBV3-1 to TRBJ1-5, with no clear D. Trimming removed 1 base from V and 7 bases from J, with 5 bases in between. The germline V gene encodes CDR1 LGHDT and CDR2 YNNKEL (reference sequence). The CDR3 totals 12 residues. The CDR3 is CASSQGRQPQHF. DNA for the CDR3: TGTGCCAGCAGCCAAGGACGGCAGCCCCAGCATTTT.

This clonotype was seen a handful of times. V and J are TRBV27 and TRBJ2-3; D is undetermined. The CDR3 consists of 17 residues. The germline gives CDR1 MNHEY, CDR2 SMNVEV (reference sequence). V was shortened by 7 bases and J by 1 base, with 21 bases between the two germline ends. The CDR3 bases are TGTGCCAGCACGGCGCTGGCAAGGTTGGCTGGCACAGATACGCAGTATTTT. Amino acids: CASTALARLAGTDTQYF.

In this sample, this clonotype turned up many times. The rearrangement joins TRBV30 to TRBJ1-1, with 8 nucleotides matching TRBD1. CDR1 GTSNPN and CDR2 SVGIG come from the germline V gene (reference sequence). J gave up 0 bases and V 4 bases, and 16 bases lay outside the gene matches. The CDR3 is 18 residues long. This CDR3 is CAWTGTGFLGTVNTEAFF. CDR3 nucleotides: TGTGCCTGGACCGGGACAGGTTTTCTTGGGACCGTGAACACTGAAGCTTTCTTT. The full variable domain, with the rest looked up from reference TRBV30 and TRBJ1-1, is SQTIHQWPATLVQPVGSPLSLECTVEGTSNPNLYWYRQAAGRGLQLLFYSVGIGQISSEVPQNLSASRPQDRQFILSSKKLLLSDSGFYLCAWTGTGFLGTVNTEAFFGQGTRLTVV.

This clonotype has at least ten counts. The V and J genes are TRBV12-3 or TRBV12-4 and TRBJ1-5; 8 nucleotides match TRBD1. J gave up 1 base and V 6 bases, and 2 bases lay outside the gene matches. This CDR3 spans 14 amino acids. The CDR3 protein is CASSRDRSNQPQHF. In DNA, the CDR3 is TGTGCCAGCAGCCGGGACAGGAGCAATCAGCCCCAGCATTTT.

This clonotype appeared many times. The chain carries TRBV20-1 and TRBJ2-1; the match to TRBD1 covers 8 bases. The CDR3 runs 17 residues. Germline V lookup: CDR1 DFQATT, CDR2 SNEGSKA (reference sequence). V gave up 0 bases and J gave up 5 bases; unmatched junction bases: 12. DNA for the CDR3: TGCAGTGCTAGAGATCGGGAACGCGACAGGGGACACAATGAGCAGTTCTTC. It translates to CSARDRERDRGHNEQFF.

Many counts were recorded for this clonotype. The V gene is TRBV27, the J gene TRBJ1-2; 12 nucleotides match TRBD1. J lost 8 bases, V lost 4 bases, and 5 bases had no gene match. The CDR3 loop spans 14 amino acids. The germline CDR1 and CDR2 sequences are MNHEY and SMNVEV (reference sequence). The CDR3 protein is CASSWDRGRKGYTF. DNA of the CDR3: TGTGCCAGCAGTTGGGACAGGGGGCGGAAAGGCTACACCTTC.

At least ten counts were recorded for this clonotype. The chain has TRBV6-2 or TRBV6-3 and TRBJ1-1; D not certain. CDR1 and CDR2 from the germline V gene are MNHEY and SVGEGT. Trimming removed 5 bases at V and 2 bases at J, with 9 bases between. The CDR3 covers 13 residues. CDR3 DNA sequence: TGTGCCAGCAGTCCCTCGCCTAACACTGAAGCTTTCTTT. This encodes CASSPSPNTEAFF.

Only a few counts were recorded for this clonotype. The chain links TRBV5-5 to TRBJ2-3; possible D gene TRBD2, 5 bases. The CDR3 totals 13 residues. V shed 0 bases and J shed 10 bases, with 12 bases lying between them. Germline V gives CDR1 SGHKS, CDR2 YYEKEE (reference sequence). DNA for the CDR3: TGTGCCAGCAGCTTGGGAGGGAGAGGATCGCAGTATTTT. Translating it yields CASSLGGRGSQYF.

The chain is built from TRBV27 and TRBJ1-5; a weak D match, TRBD1 (5 bases). CDR1 is MNHEY and CDR2 is SMNVEV in the germline V gene (reference sequence). Trimming stripped 6 bases from V and 3 bases from J, with 12 bases between. The CDR3 is made up of 14 amino acids. Here the CDR3 DNA reads TGTGCCAGCAGCCAGGGACGGCCCAATCAGCCCCAGCATTTT. Translated: CASSQGRPNQPQHF.

A note on this clonotype: One base separates it from a far larger clone, so it is likely a read error. The V and J genes are TRBV7-9 and TRBJ1-5, with unresolved D. The CDR3 contains 17 residues. Germline CDR1 and CDR2: SEHNR and FQNEAQ (reference sequence). The CDR3: CASSLGRNEYRNQPLHF. DNA of the CDR3: TGTGCCAGCAGCTTGGGCAGGAACGAGTACCGTAATCAGCCCCTGCATTTT.

The rearrangement uses TRBV28 and TRBJ2-1, with D perhaps TRBD2 (6 bases). The J call may be in error: the DNA end matches TRBJ2-4 better. Germline-derived CDR1 and CDR2 are MDHEN and SYDVKM. This CDR3 is built from 14 residues. CDR3 region: CASSSGLIFSIQYF. DNA for the CDR3: TGTGCCAGCAGTTCGGGACTGATCTTTAGCATTCAGTACTTC.

About this clonotype: A far larger clone lies a single base away; this is likely a read error. In nucleotides, the CDR3 is TGCAGTGCCCCGGGGGTGCTTGGGTCCTACGAGCAGTTCTTC. Translated, it gives CSAPGVLGSYEQFF. V and J are TRBV20-1 and TRBJ2-1; TRBD2 is a possible D gene (6 bases). The CDR3 is 14 residues long. V was cut by 6 bases and J by 10 bases, with 22 bases left in between. CDR1 and CDR2 (germline): DFQATT, SNEGSKA (reference sequence).

This clonotype showed up just once. The V call is TRBV20-1, the J call TRBJ1-5, with TRBD1 matching 8 bases. This CDR3 spans 14 amino acids. Germline CDR1 is DFQATT and CDR2 is SNEGSKA (reference sequence). Germline trimming cut 3 bases from V and 7 bases from J; bases unmatched to any gene: 8. The CDR3: CSASSAGGRQPQHF. CDR3 DNA: TGCAGTGCTAGTTCTGCAGGGGGCCGGCAGCCCCAGCATTTT.

This clonotype was observed at least ten times. The gene calls are TRBV24-1 and TRBJ2-2, with D perhaps given as TRBD1 or TRBD2 (6 bases each). The length of the CDR3 is 17 residues. V was shortened by 9 bases and J by 0 bases, with 19 bases between the two germline ends. The germline V gene has CDR1 KGHDR and CDR2 SFDVKD. CDR3 coding DNA: TGTGCCACCCGGGGGCTAGGGGATGTCGCGAACACCGGGGAGCTGTTTTTT. It encodes CATRGLGDVANTGELFF.

The rearrangement links TRBV18 to TRBJ1-5, with D possibly matching TRBD1 (5 bases). Germline CDR1 KGHSH, CDR2 LQKENI. This CDR3 contains 15 residues. V was clipped by 6 bases and J by 5 bases, with 17 bases between them. The CDR3 DNA is TGTGCCAGCTCCCCCCGGGGCAGGGTCGATCAGCCCCAGCATTTT. As protein: CASSPRGRVDQPQHF.

Many counts were recorded for this clonotype. This chain joins TRBV7-8 and TRBJ2-1; D is perhaps TRBD2 (7 bases). V gave up 2 bases and J gave up 6 bases, with 14 bases separating them. There are 15 residues in the CDR3. In germline, CDR1 is SGHVS, CDR2 FQNEAQ. CDR3 loop: CASSLMYGGRNEQFF. In nucleotides, the CDR3 is TGTGCCAGCAGCTTAATGTACGGGGGGCGCAATGAGCAGTTCTTC.

This clonotype showed up just a few times. A much larger clone lies one base from this, so it may be a read error. This sequence joins TRBV7-9 and TRBJ2-7; unclear D gene. V gave up 1 base and J gave up 5 bases, with 6 bases separating them. The CDR3 length is 12 residues. Germline V gives CDR1 SEHNR, CDR2 FQNEAQ (reference sequence). CDR3 sequence (DNA): TGTGCCAGCAGCTTAGAGACCGACGAGCAGTACTTC. It is translated as CASSLETDEQYF.

Many counts were recorded for this clonotype. The chain combines TRBV25-1 with TRBJ1-6, with 9 bases lining up with TRBD1. J gave up 7 bases and V 4 bases, and 5 bases lay outside the gene matches. This CDR3 has 15 residues. Germline CDR1 is MGHDK and CDR2 is SYGVNS. The CDR3 is CASSGHRGQNSPLHF. The CDR3 DNA reads as TGTGCCAGCAGTGGCCACAGGGGGCAGAATTCACCCCTCCACTTT.

This clonotype has only a few counts. This chain uses TRBV19 with TRBJ1-5; 8 nucleotides align to TRBD1. The trim removed 6 bases at V and 3 bases at J, leaving 4 bases unmatched. The CDR3 extends over 14 amino acids. Germline loops: CDR1 LNHDA, CDR2 SQIVND (reference sequence). The CDR3 DNA sequence: TGTGCCAGTAGAGGACAGGGTATCAATCAGCCCCAGCATTTT. Protein product: CASRGQGINQPQHF.

In this sample, this clonotype turned up many times. CDR3 DNA sequence: TGCAGCGTGGCCGGGACAGAAGCCCTGAAGAGCGGCGAGCAGTACTTC. Translation: CSVAGTEALKSGEQYF. The chain has TRBV29-1 and TRBJ2-7; TRBD1 agrees at 7 bases. J gave up 6 bases and V 6 bases, and 20 bases lay outside the gene matches. Germline CDR1 reads SQVTM; CDR2 reads ANQGSEA. The CDR3 totals 16 residues.

V gene TRBV28 combines with J gene TRBJ2-3; D gene uncertain. Germline CDR1 MDHEN, CDR2 SYDVKM. Deletions cut 10 bases from V and 6 bases from J, with 14 bases between. The CDR3 totals 12 residues. The CDR3 region has the DNA TGTGCCACCAGGATGGAAGTGGATACGCAGTATTTT. Translating it yields CATRMEVDTQYF.

This clonotype was picked up a small number of times. The chain is built from TRBV15 and TRBJ2-5; no clear D gene. The germline V gene encodes CDR1 LNHNV and CDR2 YYDKDF (reference sequence). The length of the CDR3 is 14 residues. The V end was cut by 1 base, the J end by 0 bases, with 6 bases between. CDR3 sequence (DNA): TGTGCCACCAGCAGAGTACGGAACCAAGAGACCCAGTACTTC. This translates into CATSRVRNQETQYF.

This clonotype appeared a few times. A much larger clone differs from this one at a single base, so this may be a read error. The gene calls are TRBV7-2 and TRBJ2-7, with a tentative D call TRBD2 (6 bases). Between the trimmed V and J ends, which lost 7 bases and 6 bases, there was a span of 16 bases. In germline, CDR1 is SGHTA, CDR2 FQGNSA. This CDR3 region has 13 residues. In nucleotides, the CDR3 is TGTGCCAGCACCGGGGGACCTAACTGCGAGCAGTACTTC. It specifies CASTGGPNCEQYF.

This clonotype turned up a few times. This chain joins TRBV6-1 and TRBJ2-1, with 10 bases matching TRBD2. Germline CDR1 is MNHNS and CDR2 is SASEGT. V trimming: 6 bases; J trimming: 9 bases; junction bases outside the gene matches: 14. The CDR3 covers 16 residues. The CDR3 spells CASRDSSGSPHREQFF. The CDR3, as DNA: TGTGCCAGCAGGGACTCTAGCGGGAGCCCCCACCGTGAGCAGTTCTTC.

This clonotype was detected many times. CDR3 sequence: CATSGVSTYEQYF. The CDR3 nucleotides are TGTGCCACCAGCGGAGTTTCCACGTACGAGCAGTACTTC. The genes are TRBV15 and TRBJ2-7, with unresolved D. Trimming removed 5 bases at V and 4 bases at J, with 12 bases between. The CDR3 extends over 13 amino acids. Germline V gene data show CDR1 as LNHNV and CDR2 as YYDKDF (reference sequence).

This clonotype was observed many times. The chain couples TRBV18 to TRBJ1-6, with D uncertain. The V end lost 2 bases, the J end lost 11 bases, and 10 bases lay between the germline ends. This CDR3 contains 13 residues. Germline V lookup: CDR1 KGHSH, CDR2 LQKENI. Written as DNA, the CDR3 is TGTGCCAGCTCACCATCCCCTGAGACACCCCTCCACTTT. Translating it yields CASSPSPETPLHF.